These 22 T cell receptor beta chains were all obtained from the same sample, sequenced in a study of T cell repertoires in cytomegalovirus infection (dated by TCRdb to between 2018 and 2021). Sequenced using an Illumina HiSeq 1500. Starting from the raw public reads, TCRdb applied fastp trimming at Q25, assembled clones with MiXCR and retained in-frame beta chains. CDR3 protein sequences are deduplicated, and each keeps its most common genes and DNA. The sample yields a few hundred thousand distinct CDR3 sequences; roughly 9.5% were counted once. The ten largest clones add up to 4.3% of the sample. Material: PBMCs. The source is a human donor in good health (CMV status not recorded). Some clones in this sample may be carry-over from other donors' samples.

This chain uses TRBV27 with TRBJ2-3, with D possibly TRBD2 on 7 matching bases. From germline, CDR1 is MNHEY and CDR2 SMNVEV (reference sequence). V was cut by 1 base and J by 2 bases, with 16 bases left in between. This CDR3 comprises 17 residues. The CDR3 sequence is CASSLWRGGGVTDTQYF. In DNA form, the CDR3 reads TGTGCCAGCAGTTTATGGCGAGGGGGAGGGGTCACAGATACGCAGTATTTT.

This clonotype showed up many times. The rearrangement uses TRBV7-6 and TRBJ2-1; 8 nucleotides align to TRBD2. V was pared by 5 bases and J by 4 bases, with 7 bases of the junction left unmatched. Germline V gives CDR1 SGHVS, CDR2 FNYEAQ. CDR3 size: 15 residues. CDR3 loop: CASSPAVAGYNEQFF. DNA for the CDR3: TGTGCCAGCAGCCCAGCGGTAGCGGGGTACAATGAGCAGTTCTTC.

The sample holds a few counts of this clonotype. The chain employs TRBV7-8 and TRBJ2-7; possible D gene TRBD1, 6 bases. Germline V gene lookup returns CDR1 SGHVS and CDR2 FQNEAQ. This CDR3 is built from 17 residues. V lost 1 base to trimming and J lost 1 base, with 17 bases between them. The DNA for the CDR3 is TGTGCCAGCAGCTTAGTCTCGGGACACTTAGGATCCTACGAGCAGTACTTC. It yields the protein CASSLVSGHLGSYEQYF.

This clonotype was detected a few times. The chain links TRBV12-3 or TRBV12-4 to TRBJ1-4; perhaps TRBD1 as D (6 bases). This CDR3 is built from 14 residues. The germline V and J ends were trimmed by 7 bases and 3 bases, with 12 bases remaining between them. The CDR3 region is CASTPDSPNEKLFF. CDR3 DNA: TGTGCCAGCACCCCGGACAGCCCTAATGAAAAACTGTTTTTT.

The V call is TRBV11-3, the J call TRBJ2-3; D is ambiguous. CDR1 and CDR2 (germline): SGHNT, YENEEA. The V end lost 1 base, the J end lost 6 bases, and 8 bases lay between the germline ends. This CDR3 has 13 amino acids. DNA for the CDR3: TGTGCCAGCAGCTTAGGAGCATGGGATACGCAGTATTTT. It specifies CASSLGAWDTQYF.

This clonotype was recorded many times. V is TRBV7-9 and J is TRBJ2-2, with no clear D. CDR3 length: 13 amino acids. Germline V gene data show CDR1 as SEHNR and CDR2 as FQNEAQ (reference sequence). The V gene lost 4 bases and the J gene lost 0 bases, with 3 bases spanning the gap. In nucleotides, the CDR3 is TGTGCCAGCAGCTCCACGAACACCGGGGAGCTGTTTTTT. Translation gives CASSSTNTGELFF. Drawing the rest from reference TRBV7-9 and TRBJ2-2, the complete variable domain is DTGVSQNPRHKITKRGQNVTFRCDPISEHNRLYWYRQTLGQGPEFLTYFQNEAQLEKSRLLSDRFSAERPKGSFSTLEIQRTEQGDSAMYLCASSSTNTGELFFGEGSRLTVL.

The sample holds many counts of this clonotype. The chain combines TRBV7-2 with TRBJ1-5, with D possibly TRBD1 on 5 matching bases. The CDR3 runs 14 residues. Germline CDR1 reads SGHTA; CDR2 reads FQGNSA. Trimming removed 2 bases at V and 0 bases at J, with 5 bases between. CDR3 protein: CASSLRGSNQPQHF. CDR3 DNA sequence: TGTGCCAGCAGCTTAAGGGGTAGCAATCAGCCCCAGCATTTT.

This clonotype showed up just a few times. The rearrangement uses TRBV5-4 and TRBJ2-7; TRBD2 might be the D (6 bases). In germline, CDR1 is SGHNT, CDR2 YYREEE (reference sequence). Trimming removed 5 bases at V and 7 bases at J, with 22 bases between. This CDR3 is built from 15 residues. Here the CDR3 DNA reads TGTGCCAGCAGGGACTGGGGGGACGGACTTTGGGAGCAGTACTTC. Its protein is CASRDWGDGLWEQYF. The full variable domain, with the rest looked up from reference TRBV5-4 and TRBJ2-7, is ETGVTQSPTHLIKTRGQQVTLRCSSQSGHNTVSWYQQALGQGPQFIFQYYREEENGRGNFPPRFSGLQFPNYSSELNVNALELDDSALYLCASRDWGDGLWEQYFGPGTRLTVT.

A few counts support this clonotype. The V call is TRBV4-3, the J call TRBJ2-5, with 8 nucleotides matching TRBD1. Germline V gene lookup returns CDR1 LGHNA and CDR2 YSLEER. This CDR3 has 17 residues. The V gene end was trimmed by 3 bases and the J gene end by 2 bases; junction bases not matched to a gene: 11. The CDR3 region is CASSQSPGTGVQETQYF. The DNA for the CDR3 is TGCGCCAGCAGCCAGTCACCAGGGACAGGAGTACAAGAGACCCAGTACTTC.

At least ten counts were recorded for this clonotype. The V call is TRBV7-8, the J call TRBJ2-5; 10 nucleotides align to TRBD2. Germline V lookup: CDR1 SGHVS, CDR2 FQNEAQ. This CDR3 region has 15 residues. The V segment lost 5 bases and the J segment 5 bases; nucleotides outside the gene matches: 8. In nucleotides, the CDR3 is TGTGCCAGCAGCCTACAGCGGGAGGGCCGGGAGACCCAGTACTTC. Translating gives CASSLQREGRETQYF.

To note about this clonotype: A much bigger clone sits one base away, suggesting this may be a read error. The chain has TRBV7-8 and TRBJ1-5; a possible D gene is TRBD1 (6 bases). The length of the CDR3 is 17 residues. From germline, CDR1 is SGHVS and CDR2 FQNEAQ. DNA of the CDR3: TGTGTCAGCAGCTTACAACAGGGATCCCTTAGCAATCAGCCCCAGCATTTT. Its translation is CVSSLQQGSLSNQPQHF.

This sequence joins TRBV6-2 or TRBV6-3 and TRBJ2-7; D is unclear. Germline V gives CDR1 MNHEY, CDR2 SVGEGT. V lost 2 bases and J lost 3, with 17 bases in between. There are 16 residues in the CDR3. The CDR3: CASSYPTRNLLYEQYF. The DNA of the CDR3 is TGTGCCAGCAGTTACCCCACACGGAACCTCCTCTACGAGCAGTACTTC.

This sequence joins TRBV19 and TRBJ2-3, with a weak D call TRBD1 (6 bases). This CDR3 is built from 13 residues. The V end was cut by 0 bases, the J end by 6 bases, with 7 bases between. Germline V gene lookup returns CDR1 LNHDA and CDR2 SQIVND (reference sequence). The CDR3 loop is CASSIEQGDTQYF. The DNA for the CDR3 is TGTGCCAGTAGTATAGAGCAGGGGGATACGCAGTATTTT.

This clonotype was counted ten times or more. The rearrangement joins TRBV7-8 to TRBJ1-1; D remains ambiguous. The CDR3 contains 14 residues. Germline V gene lookup returns CDR1 SGHVS and CDR2 FQNEAQ. V was clipped by 0 bases and J by 0 bases, with 5 bases between them. The CDR3 sequence is CASSLAFMNTEAFF. Written as DNA, the CDR3 is TGTGCCAGCAGCTTAGCCTTTATGAACACTGAAGCTTTCTTT.

This clonotype was detected only a few times. Here the CDR3 DNA reads TGTGCCATCAGGACCGACAGGGACAAAGAGACCCAGTACTTC. Protein: CAIRTDRDKETQYF. V and J are TRBV10-3 and TRBJ2-5; 7 bases agree with TRBD1. CDR1 is ENHRY, CDR2 SYGVKD, per germline. V gave up 6 bases and J gave up 3 bases; unmatched junction bases: 7. This CDR3 region has 14 residues.

This clonotype was counted between two and nine times. The rearrangement links TRBV4-1 to TRBJ1-5, with D uncertain. Germline assignment: CDR1 MGHRA and CDR2 YSYEKL. This CDR3 has 13 residues. Trimming took off 0 bases at V and 8 bases at J, with 8 bases between the two ends. Written as DNA, the CDR3 is TGCGCCAGCAGCCAAGAGTCGGATGAGCCCCAGCATTTT. Translated: CASSQESDEPQHF.

This clonotype was recorded at least ten times. The chain has TRBV7-8 and TRBJ1-1; TRBD1 is a possible D gene (5 bases). CDR1 and CDR2 from the germline V gene are SGHVS and FQNEAQ. The V end was cut by 5 bases, the J end by 4 bases, with 17 bases between. This CDR3 spans 15 amino acids. The chain's CDR3 is CASSPVTGVGTEAFF. The CDR3 DNA reads as TGTGCCAGCAGCCCGGTAACGGGGGTTGGCACTGAAGCTTTCTTT.

V usage is TRBV7-6 and J usage is TRBJ2-1; unclear D gene. CDR1 SGHVS and CDR2 FNYEAQ come from the germline V gene. V lost 1 base, J lost 2 bases, and 6 bases lay in between. CDR3 size: 14 residues. This CDR3 reads CASSLVVPYNEQFF. As DNA, the CDR3 is TGTGCCAGCAGCTTAGTAGTCCCCTACAATGAGCAGTTCTTC.

J is TRBJ1-2 and V is TRBV20-1, with 9 bases fitting TRBD1. J gave up 8 bases and V 0 bases, and 16 bases lay outside the gene matches. CDR1 DFQATT and CDR2 SNEGSKA come from the germline V gene (reference sequence). The CDR3 consists of 17 residues. The CDR3 DNA sequence: TGCAGTGCTAGAGATCCGAAAAGACAGGGGGGATCGAAAGGCTACACCTTC. It is translated as CSARDPKRQGGSKGYTF.

The chain recombines TRBV12-3 or TRBV12-4 with TRBJ2-3; D gene unclear. The length of the CDR3 is 12 residues. V lost 5 bases to trimming and J lost 6 bases, with 9 bases between them. The CDR3 sequence is CASSTQGDTQYF. The DNA for the CDR3 is TGTGCCAGCAGTACGCAAGGGGATACGCAGTATTTT.

This clonotype showed up many times. The chain combines TRBV7-2 with TRBJ2-5, with TRBD2 as a possible D gene (5 bases). The CDR3 consists of 13 residues. V was cut by 4 bases and J by 9 bases, with 15 bases left in between. Germline CDR1 reads SGHTA; CDR2 reads FQGNSA. Here the CDR3 reads CASSSDARAAQYF. The CDR3 coding sequence is TGTGCCAGCAGCTCAGATGCGAGGGCGGCCCAGTACTTC.

This clonotype was recorded at least ten times. The rearrangement links TRBV28 to TRBJ2-1; tentative D call: TRBD2 (5 bases). Germline V lookup: CDR1 MDHEN, CDR2 SYDVKM. Trimming stripped 6 bases from V and 0 bases from J, with 12 bases between. The CDR3 runs to 15 residues. The CDR3 sequence: CASSLGGSSYNEQFF. The CDR3 DNA follows: TGTGCCAGCAGCTTAGGAGGCAGCTCCTACAATGAGCAGTTCTTC.